This T cell receptor (beta chain) was captured by sequencing in a study of prognosis after radiotherapy for stage I lung cancer listed by TCRdb under 2021. In terms of the full investigation: Between April 2018 and 2019, about 20 stage I NSCLC patients were enrolled in Nanjing, China. After SBRT, distant metastases developed in about 20% of the 19 patients at a median of around 7 months, while the remaining 15 patients had no significant progression. SBRT was given in 3 to 5 fractions with a biologically effective dose of at least 100 Gy, using image-guided IMRT or VMAT. Concurrent therapy was not administered to any patient alongside SBRT. A total of about 40 blood samples from some 19 patients were sequenced, with one sample obtained before and one obtained after SBRT for each patient. Squamous cell carcinoma histology was identified in more than five patients, and adenocarcinoma histology was identified in about 12 patients. The study profiled peripheral blood TCR beta repertoires from stage I NSCLC patients before and after stereotactic body radiotherapy and related them to distant failure. Every patient was deemed medically inoperable, eleven to twelve because of comorbidities and six to eight because they refused surgery. Among the enrolled patients, approximately 13 had newly diagnosed primary stage I lung tumors, while five or six had oligometastatic NSCLC following surgical resection of the primary tumor. The cohort included about twelve men and more than 5 women, with a median age of around 70 years and a range of about 50 to 90 years. What the authors observed across the whole study: The study was limited by its small cohort and short follow-up, and the findings require independent validation. Whether the expanded TCR clones were tumor-specific was not determined. Differences in TRBV and TRBJ usage frequencies by metastasis status were reportedly observed in two V genes at baseline and in nine V and two J genes after SBRT. Unique TCR clone counts fell after SBRT (median approximately 10,000 before versus 6,000 to 8,000 after; Wilcoxon paired P=0.011). Post-SBRT Shannon entropy and its change from baseline were lower in patients who developed distant metastases; baseline Shannon entropy was not associated with metastases. None of the reported P values were adjusted for multiple comparisons.

Looking up the germline V gene yields CDR1 MNHEY and CDR2 SVGAGI. The CDR3 numbers 16 residues from cysteine through phenylalanine. Solely the CDR3 DNA is kept, with 48 bases framed from the first base. V trim: 11 bases; J trim: 3 bases; unmatched bases: 15. All patients had node-negative disease on CT and PET/CT, and none had a history of other malignancies or had previously received chemotherapy or radiotherapy. At each of two time points, around 6.1 milliliters of peripheral venous blood were collected into EDTA tubes. Ficoll-Paque Plus density-gradient centrifugation was used to isolate PBMCs. Samples were stored at -80°C immediately after collection until analysis. Two rounds of multiplex PCR were used to amplify the TCR beta CDR3 region from genomic DNA. The first PCR round used primers specific to each TRBV and TRBJ gene, with sequences filed in Chinese patent CN105087789A. Universal primers were used in the second round of PCR. The Roche High Pure PCR Template Preparation Kit was used to extract genomic DNA from the frozen PBMCs. Libraries were sequenced paired-end with 151 bp reads on an Illumina HiSeq 3000. On the authors' methods: CutAdapt was used to discard raw reads that did not contain the multiplex PCR primer sequences. PEAR was used to merge high-quality paired reads into contigs. By aligning each contig to reference sequences, MiXCR assigned the TRB V, D and J gene segments to that contig. CDR3 sequences were clustered by base quality and sequence similarity to remove sequencing errors. Shannon entropy, normalized by the natural log of the productive TCR sequence number, served as the measure of diversity. Clonality was defined as one minus Shannon entropy divided by the natural log of the number of unique clonotypes. Using the Youden index from ROC curves, the researchers picked the repertoire-metric cut-offs for progression-free survival, and all analyses were carried out in R 3.5.3. TCRdb ran its own pipeline on the public reads, namely fastp trimming at Q25 and MiXCR clone calling, and kept in-frame beta chains. CDR3 protein sequences are deduplicated, and each keeps its most common genes and DNA. The V and J calls here are based on TCRdb, not the publication. The sample data list over 15,000 distinct CDR3 sequences, and about 60% of these were observed just once. The biggest ten clones account for less than 30% of the sample.

A remark on this clonotype: Its antigen is unknown. A far larger clone is off by one base, so a read error is likely.

The sequence is built from TRBV6-5 and TRBJ2-3, with 9 middle bases fitting TRBD2. This sample comprised PBMCs, obtained before or after stereotactic body radiation therapy (not recorded which). This clonotype was sampled from a donor aged 50 or older with non-small cell lung cancer. This receptor carries the CDR3 CAAGMCSGSRTDTQYF. The DNA sequence follows: TGTGCCGCGGGAATGTGTAGCGGGAGTCGTACAGATACGCAGTATTTT.